This T cell receptor beta chain was captured in a study of T-cell memory formation after mild COVID-19. Study as a whole: Clusters of TCRs were largely donor specific.

Germline V gene lookup returns CDR1 GTSNPN and CDR2 SVGIG (reference sequence). This CDR3 has 15 amino acids. After removal of 7 bases from V and 0 bases from J, the junction contained 6 bases not matched to a gene. This clonotype occurred a few times. Its antigen is undetermined. Findings and limits, study-wide: Confirmation of SARS-CoV-2 specificity was lacking for second-wave clones peaking day 37.

TCRdb ran MiXCR on the 5' RACE reads and lists one entry per CDR3 protein. The table records 450,000 or so distinct CDR3 sequences, roughly 23% of them present only once. Sequencing was carried out using PBMCs or a T cell subset sorted from them (not recorded which). This TCR derives from an adult woman who had mild COVID-19 (a few samples of this study predate the infection). Cell type and time point are not known. The chain employs TRBV30 and TRBJ2-6, with 7 nucleotides matching TRBD1. This CDR3 is CASGQEISGANVLTF. CDR3 nucleotides: TGTGCCTCTGGACAGGAGATCTCTGGGGCCAACGTCCTGACTTTC.